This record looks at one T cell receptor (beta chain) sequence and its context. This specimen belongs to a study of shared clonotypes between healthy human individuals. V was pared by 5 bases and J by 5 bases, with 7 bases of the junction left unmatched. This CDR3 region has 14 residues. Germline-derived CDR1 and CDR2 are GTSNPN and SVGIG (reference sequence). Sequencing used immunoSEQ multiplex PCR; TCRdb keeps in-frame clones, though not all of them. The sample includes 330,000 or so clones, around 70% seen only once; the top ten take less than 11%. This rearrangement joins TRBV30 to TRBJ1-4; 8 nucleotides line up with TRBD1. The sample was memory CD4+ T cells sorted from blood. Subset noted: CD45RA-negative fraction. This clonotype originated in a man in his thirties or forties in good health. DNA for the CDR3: TGTGCCTGGGACAGGACAGGGCGAAATGAAAAACTGTTTTTT. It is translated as CAWDRTGRNEKLFF. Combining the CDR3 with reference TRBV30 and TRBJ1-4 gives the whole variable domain SQTIHQWPATLVQPVGSPLSLECTVEGTSNPNLYWYRQAAGRGLQLLFYSVGIGQISSEVPQNLSASRPQDRQFILSSKKLLLSDSGFYLCAWDRTGRNEKLFFGSGTQLSVL.